The clone carrying this TCR beta chain showed up many times. This CDR3 is built from 16 residues. With 3 bases clipped from V and 8 bases from J, the junction kept 5 bases outside the gene matches. The germline V gene has CDR1 SEHNR and CDR2 FQNEAQ (reference sequence). This record belongs to a study of T-cell reconstitution after alpha-beta-depleted transplantation in children. TCRbeta library preparation incorporated unique molecular identifiers. TCRdb reanalysed the PCR reads using MiXCR and keeps one entry per CDR3 protein. Of about 830,000 distinct CDR3 sequences listed, roughly 15% were seen once; the top ten hold around 5.3%.

Sequencing used PBMCs, mostly from graft donor cells, obtained 360 days after TCRalphabeta/CD19-depleted stem cell transplant. This receptor was obtained from a male patient between 5 and 17 years old who had a stem cell transplant for acute lymphoblastic leukemia, so the T cells may come from the graft donor. The chain recombines TRBV7-9 with TRBJ2-1, with 15 bases identical to TRBD2. Written as DNA, the CDR3 is TGTGCCAGCAGCTTCGGACTAGCGGGAGGGCCGGATGAGCAGTTCTTC. It yields the protein CASSFGLAGGPDEQFF.